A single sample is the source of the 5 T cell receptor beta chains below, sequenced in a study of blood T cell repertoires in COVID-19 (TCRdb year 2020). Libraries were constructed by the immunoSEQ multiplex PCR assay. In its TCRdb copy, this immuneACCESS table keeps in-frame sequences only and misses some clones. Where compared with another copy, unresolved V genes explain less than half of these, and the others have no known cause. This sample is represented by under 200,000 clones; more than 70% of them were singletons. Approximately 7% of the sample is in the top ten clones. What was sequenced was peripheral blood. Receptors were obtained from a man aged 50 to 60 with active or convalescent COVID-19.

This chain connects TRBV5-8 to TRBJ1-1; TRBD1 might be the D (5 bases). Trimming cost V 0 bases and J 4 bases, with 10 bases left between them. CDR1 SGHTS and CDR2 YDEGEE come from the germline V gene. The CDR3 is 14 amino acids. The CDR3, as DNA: TGTGCCAGCAGCTTGGAGGGGCTCGGCACTGAAGCTTTCTTT. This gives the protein CASSLEGLGTEAFF.

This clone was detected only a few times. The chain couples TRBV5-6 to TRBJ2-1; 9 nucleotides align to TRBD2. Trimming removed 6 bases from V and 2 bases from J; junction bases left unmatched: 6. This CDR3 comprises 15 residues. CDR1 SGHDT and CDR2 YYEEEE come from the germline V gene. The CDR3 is CASKTSSGAYNEQFF. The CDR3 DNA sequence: TGTGCCAGCAAGACGTCTAGCGGGGCCTACAATGAGCAGTTCTTC. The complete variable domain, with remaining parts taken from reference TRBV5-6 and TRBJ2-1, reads DAGVTQSPTHLIKTRGQQVTLRCSPKSGHDTVSWYQQALGQGPQFIFQYYEEEERQRGNFPDRFSGHQFPNYSSELNVNALLLGDSALYLCASKTSSGAYNEQFFGPGTRLTVL.

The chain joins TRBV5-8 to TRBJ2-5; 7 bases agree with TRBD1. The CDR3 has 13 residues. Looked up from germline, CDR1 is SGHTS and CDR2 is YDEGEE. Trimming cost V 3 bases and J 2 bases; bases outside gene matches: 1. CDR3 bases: TGTGCCAGCAGCTCGGACAGGCAAGAGACCCAGTACTTC. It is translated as CASSSDRQETQYF.

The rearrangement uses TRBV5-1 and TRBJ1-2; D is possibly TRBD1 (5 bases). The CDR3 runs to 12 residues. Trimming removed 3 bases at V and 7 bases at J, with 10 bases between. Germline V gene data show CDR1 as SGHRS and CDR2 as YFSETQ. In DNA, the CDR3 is TGCGCCAGCAGCTCACAGGAGACTGGCTACACCTTC. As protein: CASSSQETGYTF.

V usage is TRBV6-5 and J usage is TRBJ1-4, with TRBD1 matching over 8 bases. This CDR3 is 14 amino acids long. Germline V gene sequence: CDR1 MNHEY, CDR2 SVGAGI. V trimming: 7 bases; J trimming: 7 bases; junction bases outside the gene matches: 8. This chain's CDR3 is CASKARTGSEKLFF. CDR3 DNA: TGTGCCAGCAAGGCTAGGACAGGGAGTGAAAAACTGTTTTTT.